This TCR beta chain was recovered during a study of PD-1 blockade in classical Hodgkin lymphoma. Looking at the study overall: Patients were infused with nivolumab 3 mg/kg every 2 weeks. Study-wide points: Complete responders' baseline diversity resembled that of newly diagnosed patients. Patients excluded were those beginning nivolumab under 1 year after ASCT.

Relapse after autologous stem cell transplantation occurred in every patient, and brentuximab vedotin exposure varied. Complete response, partial response or progressive disease constituted the best response categories observed. Clones were sequenced by immunoSEQ multiplex PCR, and TCRdb holds only the in-frame ones, with some missing. The sample comprises approximately 4,500 clones, 70% to 75% of which are singletons, and just over 50% rests with the top ten. This clone has a handful of counts. Its target is not known. Additional DNA sequences in this sample encode the identical CDR3. The germline V gene has CDR1 SGHKS and CDR2 YYEKEE (reference sequence). The CDR3 totals 16 residues. V shed 3 bases and J 5 bases; nucleotides not matched to a gene: 5.

The material sequenced was peripheral blood mononuclear cells (PBMCs), taken at baseline. The gene calls are TRBV5-5 and TRBJ2-3; 14 nucleotides agree with TRBD2. The TCR comes from a human donor with classical Hodgkin lymphoma. The CDR3 spells CASSSGTSGSGDTQYF. The CDR3 bases are TGTGCCAGCAGCTCCGGGACTAGCGGGAGTGGAGATACGCAGTATTTT.